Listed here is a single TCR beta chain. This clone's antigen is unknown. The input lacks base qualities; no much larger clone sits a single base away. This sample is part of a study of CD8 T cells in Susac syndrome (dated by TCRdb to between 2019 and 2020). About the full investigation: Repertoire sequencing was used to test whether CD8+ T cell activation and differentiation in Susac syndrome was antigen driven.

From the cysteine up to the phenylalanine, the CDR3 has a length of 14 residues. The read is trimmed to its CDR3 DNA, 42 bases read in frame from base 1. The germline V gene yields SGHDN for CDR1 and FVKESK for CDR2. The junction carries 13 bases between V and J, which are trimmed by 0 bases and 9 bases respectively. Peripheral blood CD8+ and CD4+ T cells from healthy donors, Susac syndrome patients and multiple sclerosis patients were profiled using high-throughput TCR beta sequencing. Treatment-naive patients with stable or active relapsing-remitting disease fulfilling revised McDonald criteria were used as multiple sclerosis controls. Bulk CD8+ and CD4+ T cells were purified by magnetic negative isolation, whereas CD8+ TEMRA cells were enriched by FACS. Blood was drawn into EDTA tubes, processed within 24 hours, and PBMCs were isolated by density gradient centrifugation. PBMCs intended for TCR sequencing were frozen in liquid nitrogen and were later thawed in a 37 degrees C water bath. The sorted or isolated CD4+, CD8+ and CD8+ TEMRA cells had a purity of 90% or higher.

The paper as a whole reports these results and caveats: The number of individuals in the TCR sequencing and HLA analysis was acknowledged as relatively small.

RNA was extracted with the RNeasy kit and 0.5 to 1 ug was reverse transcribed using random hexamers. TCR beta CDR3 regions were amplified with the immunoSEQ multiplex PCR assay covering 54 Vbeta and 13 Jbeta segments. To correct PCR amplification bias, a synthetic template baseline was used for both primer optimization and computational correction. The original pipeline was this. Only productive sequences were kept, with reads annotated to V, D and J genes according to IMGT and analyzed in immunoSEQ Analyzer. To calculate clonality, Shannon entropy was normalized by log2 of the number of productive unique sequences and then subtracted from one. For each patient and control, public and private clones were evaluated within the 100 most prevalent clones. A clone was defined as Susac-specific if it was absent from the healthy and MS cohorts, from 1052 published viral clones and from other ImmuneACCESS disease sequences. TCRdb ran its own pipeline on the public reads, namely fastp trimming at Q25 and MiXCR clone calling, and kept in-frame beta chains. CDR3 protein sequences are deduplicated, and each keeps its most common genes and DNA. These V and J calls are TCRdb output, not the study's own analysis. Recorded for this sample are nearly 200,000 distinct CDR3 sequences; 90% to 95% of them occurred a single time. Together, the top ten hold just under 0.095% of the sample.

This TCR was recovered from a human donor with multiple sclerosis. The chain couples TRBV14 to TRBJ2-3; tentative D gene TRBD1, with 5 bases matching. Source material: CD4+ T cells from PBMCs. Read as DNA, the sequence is TGTGCCAGCAGCCAAGATCCCCCAGGGCGAACGCAGTATTTT. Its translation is CASSQDPPGRTQYF.